This T cell receptor beta chain comes out of a study of neurological immune-mediated disorders (dated by TCRdb to the late 2010s). For the wider study: Using UMI-based sequencing, the study compared peripheral blood TCR-beta repertoires from patients with HTLV-I-associated myelopathy (HAM/TSP), patients with multiple sclerosis, and healthy controls. The cohort was made up of 68 subjects, consisting of some 15 HAM/TSP patients, some 34 multiple sclerosis patients and about 20 healthy controls. Longitudinal samples, technical triplicates and paired sorted CD4+ and CD8+ T-cell subsets, alongside PBMC samples, were included among the approximately 98 TCR-beta libraries.

The table lists this clonotype with many counts. Which antigen it targets is not known. No base qualities exist here, and no much larger clone lies one base off it. cDNA was synthesized by template-switch 5'RACE using a primer with a 10-nucleotide random unique molecular identifier that tagged each TCR transcript. Every sequencing run yielded over 160 million TCR-beta sequences covering 15-18 subjects. The RNeasy kit was used to extract total RNA. The KAPA Real-time Library Amplification kit was used to amplify TCR-beta VDJ regions with primers for the TCR constant region and the 5'RACE anchor. A first PCR added sample indexes and Illumina adaptors, after which a second PCR increased the library yield. After Ampure bead purification, the TCR product of roughly 650 bp was size-selected on a 2% E-gel SizeSelection system. Library quality was checked on a Bioanalyzer, concentration was measured with Qubit, and libraries were quantified with the Kapa Library Quantification kit before pooling. An Illumina HiSeq 2500 sequenced the libraries paired-end 2 x 150 bp. To increase sequence diversity, roughly 24-31% phiX was spiked into each library pool. The original pipeline was this. Quality-filtered reads were processed with the UMI-based MiGEC pipeline, which removed over 75% of raw TCR sequences during error correction. VDJ genes were aligned to IMGT germline references, and clonotypes were defined by unique CDR3 amino acid sequence plus V-J genes. Clonal expansion, Shannon diversity and CDR3 relatedness (CalcPairwiseDistances, ClusterSamples) were evaluated with VDJtools, and phylogenetic trees were built with CLCbio workbench. Using coefficient-of-variation modelling across technical triplicates, the study counted a clone as expanded if it had at least 8 unique UMIs. The public sequencing data were trimmed at Q25 with fastp and processed into clonotypes with MiXCR by TCRdb, which kept only in-frame beta chains. Each CDR3 protein gets just one entry, which takes the most common genes and DNA from the rows behind it. These V and J calls are TCRdb output, not the study's own analysis. The sample includes 23,000 or so distinct CDR3 sequences, with about 13% observed a single time. The ten biggest clones cover over 10% of the sample.

Unsorted PBMC libraries were generated from 2 million PBMCs stored in RNAlater at -80 °C until RNA extraction. Peripheral blood was subjected to Ficoll-Hypaque density gradient centrifugation to isolate PBMCs, which were then cryopreserved in liquid nitrogen. The germline V gene specifies SGHRS as CDR1 and YFSETQ as CDR2. Trimming at the junction amounts to 4 bases on V and 3 bases on J, and the germline ends lie 8 bases apart. Inclusive of the bounding cysteine and phenylalanine, the CDR3 is 13 residues long. Just the 39-base CDR3 DNA is kept, in frame starting at base 1. Broader findings and caveats from the paper: No identical CDR3 amino acid sequences were found to be shared among expanded clones across subjects, suggesting that TCR-beta repertoires were private in all groups. TCR clonal expansion was highest in HAM/TSP patients and lowest in MS patients, with MS patients falling below even healthy controls.

The receptor comes from a woman aged 60-75 years with HTLV-1-associated myelopathy (HAM/TSP). This receptor chain uses TRBV5-1 and TRBJ1-3; the D segment cannot be called with confidence. Sequencing was done on a sample of PBMCs. In nucleotide form, the sequence is TGCGCCAGCAGCATGACACTTGGAAACACCATATATTTT. Translated, it reads CASSMTLGNTIYF.